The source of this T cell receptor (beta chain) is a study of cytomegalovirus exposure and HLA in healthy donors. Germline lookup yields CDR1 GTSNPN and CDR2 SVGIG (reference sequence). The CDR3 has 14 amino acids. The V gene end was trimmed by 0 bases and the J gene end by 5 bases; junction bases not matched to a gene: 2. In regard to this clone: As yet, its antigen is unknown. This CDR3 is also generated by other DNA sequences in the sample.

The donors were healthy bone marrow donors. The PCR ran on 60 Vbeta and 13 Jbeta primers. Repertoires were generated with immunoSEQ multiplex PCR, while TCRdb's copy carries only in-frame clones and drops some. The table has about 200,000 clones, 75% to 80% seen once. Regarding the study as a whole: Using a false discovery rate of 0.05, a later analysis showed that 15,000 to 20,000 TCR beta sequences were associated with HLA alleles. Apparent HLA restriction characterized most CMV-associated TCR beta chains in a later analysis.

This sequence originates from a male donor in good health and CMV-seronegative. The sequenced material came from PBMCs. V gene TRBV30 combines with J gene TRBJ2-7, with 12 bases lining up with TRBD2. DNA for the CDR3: TGTGCCTGGAGTGTACGGACTAGCGGGGACGAGCAGTACTTC. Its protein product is CAWSVRTSGDEQYF. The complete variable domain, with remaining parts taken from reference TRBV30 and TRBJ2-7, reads SQTIHQWPATLVQPVGSPLSLECTVEGTSNPNLYWYRQAAGRGLQLLFYSVGIGQISSEVPQNLSASRPQDRQFILSSKKLLLSDSGFYLCAWSVRTSGDEQYFGPGTRLTVT.